One sample yielded the 21 T cell receptor beta chains listed below, sequenced in a study of human T cells and chemical hapten exposure. TCRdb redid the calling of the RACE reads with MiXCR, one entry per CDR3 protein. The data contain tens of thousands of distinct CDR3 sequences, 6.6% of them singletons. Time point noted: patch test 2, 6 weeks after DPC sensitization. Treatment specified: therapeutic diphenylcyclopropenone sensitization with weekly scalp DPC. This material consisted of whole blood, taken in connection with sensitization to the hapten diphenylcyclopropenone (DPC). These receptors originate from a woman younger than 45 with alopecia areata. Some clones in this sample may be carry-over from other donors' samples.

This clonotype was seen ten or more times. The chain carries TRBV4-2 and TRBJ2-7; D perhaps matches TRBD2 (5 bases). V was clipped by 4 bases and J by 0 bases, with 16 bases between them. The CDR3 loop spans 16 amino acids. Per the germline V gene, CDR1 is LGHNA and CDR2 is YNFKEQ. Here the CDR3 reads CASSLRVGEPSYEQYF. Written as DNA, the CDR3 is TGTGCCAGCAGCCTCCGCGTCGGGGAGCCCTCCTACGAGCAGTACTTC.

This clonotype was counted at least ten times. The chain joins TRBV5-1 to TRBJ2-5; 8 bases fit TRBD2. The germline gives CDR1 SGHRS, CDR2 YFSETQ. The CDR3 has 14 amino acids. V gave up 5 bases and J gave up 4 bases; unmatched junction bases: 7. The CDR3 sequence: CASSIGGAGETQYF. The CDR3 bases are TGCGCCAGCAGTATCGGGGGGGCTGGAGAGACCCAGTACTTC.

This clonotype was seen many times. This chain links TRBV7-2 with TRBJ2-7, with 9 bases identical to TRBD2. Germline V gene sequence: CDR1 SGHTA, CDR2 FQGNSA. With V trimmed by 1 base and J by 5 bases, 9 bases remained unmatched. There are 16 residues in the CDR3. Here the CDR3 reads CASSLVPSGARHEQYF. The CDR3, as DNA: TGTGCCAGCAGCTTAGTGCCTAGCGGGGCTCGGCACGAGCAGTACTTC.

This clonotype has a handful of counts. The chain joins TRBV4-2 to TRBJ2-1, with D possibly being TRBD2 (6 bases). V was shortened by 0 bases and J by 7 bases, with 25 bases between the two germline ends. CDR3 length: 19 amino acids. In germline, CDR1 is LGHNA, CDR2 YNFKEQ. DNA of the CDR3: TGTGCCAGCAGCCAAGAGGGAATCGGGGGTGGGCTGTGGGGTAATGAGCAGTTCTTC. This codes for CASSQEGIGGGLWGNEQFF.

This clonotype was counted a few times. The chain employs TRBV6-5 and TRBJ1-6; D may be TRBD1 (5 bases). Per germline, CDR1 MNHEY and CDR2 SVGAGI. The CDR3 runs 17 residues. V was trimmed by 0 bases and J by 9 bases, leaving 18 bases between them. The DNA for the CDR3 is TGTGCCAGCAGTTACTCGATTGCGGGGGGGTCGGGTTCACCCCTCCACTTT. Its protein product is CASSYSIAGGSGSPLHF.

This clonotype was observed at least ten times. The genes are TRBV6-2 or TRBV6-3 and TRBJ2-1, with D perhaps matching TRBD2 (6 bases). This CDR3 has 13 amino acids. Trimming left V 1 base short and J 10 bases short, with 11 bases between. CDR1 and CDR2 (germline): MNHEY, SVGEGT. In nucleotides, the CDR3 is TGTGCCAGCAGTTACTTCGGGGAGGCGGAGCAGTTCTTC. It translates to CASSYFGEAEQFF.

In this sample, this clonotype turned up a few times. The chain links TRBV29-1 to TRBJ2-1, with TRBD1 matching over 10 bases. Germline CDR1 SQVTM, CDR2 ANQGSEA. The CDR3 consists of 15 residues. Trimming took 2 bases from V and 5 from J; bases not matched to a gene: 6. The CDR3 sequence: CSVETGQGIDNEQFF. CDR3 in DNA: TGCAGCGTTGAAACGGGACAGGGGATCGACAATGAGCAGTTCTTC.

This clonotype was picked up many times. The rearrangement links TRBV12-3 or TRBV12-4 to TRBJ1-1, with TRBD1 as a possible D gene (5 bases). This CDR3 spans 16 amino acids. V lost 4 bases and J 2 bases, leaving 17 bases between the germline ends. The CDR3 region has the DNA TGTGCCAGCAGTTCATATCAGGACATAATTAACACTGAAGCTTTCTTT. Translated, it gives CASSSYQDIINTEAFF.

In this sample, this clonotype turned up a few times. The CDR3 reads CASSFRRGTAMNTEAFF. DNA for the CDR3: TGTGCCAGCAGCTTCCGCAGGGGGACAGCGATGAACACTGAAGCTTTCTTT. The V gene is TRBV7-9, the J gene TRBJ1-1; TRBD1 aligns across 7 bases. Germline V gene lookup returns CDR1 SEHNR and CDR2 FQNEAQ (reference sequence). The CDR3 is made up of 17 amino acids. The junction had 10 bases not matched to a gene; V was cut back by 3 bases and J by 0 bases.

This clonotype was counted many times. The CDR3 region has the DNA TGTGCCAGCAGTTTTAGCGGGGGCCAAGAGACCCAGTACTTC. Its translation is CASSFSGGQETQYF. The chain uses TRBV12-3 or TRBV12-4 and TRBJ2-5; 9 bases are a match to TRBD2. The ends lost 3 bases at V and 1 base at J; junction bases unmatched: 0. The CDR3 totals 14 residues.

This clonotype was seen many times. This chain connects TRBV7-9 to TRBJ2-7; D perhaps matches TRBD1 (6 bases). Germline CDR1 and CDR2: SEHNR and FQNEAQ (reference sequence). The V end lost 6 bases, the J end lost 3 bases, and 18 bases lay between the germline ends. CDR3 length: 15 amino acids. DNA of the CDR3: TGTGCCAGCAGTGCAGGGGACATTTCTTTCTACGAGCAGTACTTC. It yields the protein CASSAGDISFYEQYF.

The V gene is TRBV5-1, the J gene TRBJ1-5; unclear D gene. The V end was cut by 0 bases, the J end by 4 bases, with 11 bases between. The CDR3 has 15 amino acids. Per germline, CDR1 SGHRS and CDR2 YFSETQ. The CDR3 region has the DNA TGCGCCAGCAGCTTGGAAGGCACAGTTAATCAGCCCCAGCATTTT. Protein product: CASSLEGTVNQPQHF.

The sample holds a few counts of this clonotype. The V call is TRBV5-1, the J call TRBJ1-2; D is perhaps TRBD1 (6 bases). CDR1 is SGHRS, CDR2 YFSETQ, per germline. The CDR3 covers 14 residues. Trimming left V 0 bases short and J 4 bases short, with 10 bases between. The CDR3, as DNA: TGCGCCAGCAGCTTGGATACGGGGGCCTATGGCTACACCTTC. Translated: CASSLDTGAYGYTF.

V and J are TRBV25-1 and TRBJ2-5, with 7 bases aligning to TRBD2. Germline CDR1 is MGHDK and CDR2 is SYGVNS. The CDR3 consists of 14 residues. The V segment lost 4 bases and the J segment 5 bases; nucleotides outside the gene matches: 7. This chain's CDR3 is CASSVSAGVETQYF. The DNA of the CDR3 is TGTGCCAGCAGTGTCAGCGCGGGAGTGGAGACCCAGTACTTC.

Ten or more counts support this clonotype. The chain couples TRBV20-1 to TRBJ2-3; TRBD2 matches 8 bases. Germline loops: CDR1 DFQATT, CDR2 SNEGSKA (reference sequence). The CDR3 spans 15 residues. J lost 2 bases, V lost 2 bases, and 6 bases had no gene match. CDR3 residues: CSARRGGELTDTQYF. In DNA form, the CDR3 reads TGCAGTGCTAGACGGGGGGGAGAACTCACAGATACGCAGTATTTT.

Many counts were recorded for this clonotype. V and J are TRBV18 and TRBJ1-1; D is possibly TRBD1 (5 bases). The CDR3 has 13 residues. Per the germline V gene, CDR1 is KGHSH and CDR2 is LQKENI. With 4 bases removed from V and 6 bases from J, the gap between germline ends came to 12 bases. CDR3 nucleotides: TGTGCCAGCTCACGGTCCCGGGGGGCTGAAGCTTTCTTT. This gives the protein CASSRSRGAEAFF.

In its sample, this clonotype was seen many times. The J gene is TRBJ2-1, the V gene TRBV12-3 or TRBV12-4; tentatively, D is TRBD2 (6 bases). Trimming left V 1 base short and J 7 bases short, with 14 bases between. The CDR3 totals 15 residues. This CDR3 reads CASSLGLGNLNEQFF. The CDR3 DNA is TGTGCCAGCAGTTTAGGACTAGGTAATTTAAATGAGCAGTTCTTC.

In this sample, this clonotype turned up many times. The chain uses TRBV7-2 and TRBJ2-1; 11 nucleotides align to TRBD2. Looked up from germline, CDR1 is SGHTA and CDR2 is FQGNSA. V lost 0 bases, J lost 9 bases, and 13 bases stayed unmatched. There are 18 residues in the CDR3. The DNA for the CDR3 is TGTGCCAGCAGCTTAGCCTTAACTAGCGGGGGCGCGTGGGGTGAGCAGTTCTTC. Amino acid sequence: CASSLALTSGGAWGEQFF.

Many counts were recorded for this clonotype. The chain combines TRBV7-9 with TRBJ1-5; D is undetermined. Looked up from germline, CDR1 is SEHNR and CDR2 is FQNEAQ (reference sequence). With 4 bases removed from V and 7 bases from J, the gap between germline ends came to 8 bases. This CDR3 has 12 residues. In DNA, the CDR3 is TGTGCCAGCAGCTCCCTAGGGCAGCCCCAGCATTTT. Protein: CASSSLGQPQHF.

This clonotype appeared many times. CDR3 sequence (DNA): TGTGCCAGCACTTTTACCGGGACCCCGCGTAATTGTGAAGCTTTCTTT. Its protein product is CASTFTGTPRNCEAFF. V is TRBV6-5 and J is TRBJ1-1, with D possibly being TRBD1 (5 bases). V dropped 7 bases and J dropped 7 bases, with 25 bases sitting between them. The CDR3 loop spans 16 amino acids. CDR1 and CDR2 (germline): MNHEY, SVGAGI.

This clonotype was detected a few times. The V gene is TRBV7-9, the J gene TRBJ2-3, with TRBD1 matching 7 bases. The V gene end was trimmed by 3 bases and the J gene end by 13 bases; junction bases not matched to a gene: 7. The germline V gene has CDR1 SEHNR and CDR2 FQNEAQ (reference sequence). The CDR3 has 12 amino acids. CDR3 residues: CASSFTMGQKYF. In nucleotides, the CDR3 is TGTGCCAGCAGCTTCACAATGGGACAGAAGTATTTT.